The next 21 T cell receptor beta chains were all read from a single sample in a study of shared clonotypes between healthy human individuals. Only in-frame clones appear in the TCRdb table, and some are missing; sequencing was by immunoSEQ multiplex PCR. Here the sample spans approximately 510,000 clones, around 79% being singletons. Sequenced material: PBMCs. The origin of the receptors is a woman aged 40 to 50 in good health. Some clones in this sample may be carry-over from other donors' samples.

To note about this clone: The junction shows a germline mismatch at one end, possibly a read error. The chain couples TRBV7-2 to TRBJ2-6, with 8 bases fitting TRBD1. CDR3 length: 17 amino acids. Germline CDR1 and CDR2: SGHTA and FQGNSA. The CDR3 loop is CASSIAGRGQGANVLTF. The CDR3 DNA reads TGTGCCAGCAGCATAGCTGGCAGGGGGCAAGGGGCCAACGTCCTGACTTTC.

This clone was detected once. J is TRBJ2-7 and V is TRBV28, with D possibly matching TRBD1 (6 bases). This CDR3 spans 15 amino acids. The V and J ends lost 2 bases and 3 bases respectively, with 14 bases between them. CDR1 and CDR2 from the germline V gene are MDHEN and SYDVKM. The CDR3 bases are TGTGCCAGCAGTTTAGGCTCTAACAGGGTCTACGAGCAGTACTTC. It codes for CASSLGSNRVYEQYF.

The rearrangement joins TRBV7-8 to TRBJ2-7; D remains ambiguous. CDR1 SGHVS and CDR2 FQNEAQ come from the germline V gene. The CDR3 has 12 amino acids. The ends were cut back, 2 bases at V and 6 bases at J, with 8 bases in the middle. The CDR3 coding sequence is TGTGCCAGCAGCTTAACTATGGGCGAGCAGTACTTC. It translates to CASSLTMGEQYF.

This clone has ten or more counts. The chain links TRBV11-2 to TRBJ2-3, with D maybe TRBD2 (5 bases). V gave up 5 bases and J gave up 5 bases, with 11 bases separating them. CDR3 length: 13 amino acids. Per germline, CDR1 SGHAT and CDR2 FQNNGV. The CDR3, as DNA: TGTGCCAGCAGCCGGGATCGCCAAGATACGCAGTATTTT. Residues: CASSRDRQDTQYF.

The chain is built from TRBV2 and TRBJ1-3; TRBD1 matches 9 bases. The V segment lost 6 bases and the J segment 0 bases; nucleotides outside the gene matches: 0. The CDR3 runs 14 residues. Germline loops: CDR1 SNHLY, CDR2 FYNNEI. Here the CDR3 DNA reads TGTGCCAGCAGGACAGGGGGCTCTGGAAACACCATATATTTT. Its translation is CASRTGGSGNTIYF. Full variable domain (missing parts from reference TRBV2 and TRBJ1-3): EPEVTQTPSHQVTQMGQEVILRCVPISNHLYFYWYRQILGQKVEFLVSFYNNEISEKSEIFDDQFSVERPDGSNFTLKIRSTKLEDSAMYFCASRTGGSGNTIYFGEGSWLTVV.

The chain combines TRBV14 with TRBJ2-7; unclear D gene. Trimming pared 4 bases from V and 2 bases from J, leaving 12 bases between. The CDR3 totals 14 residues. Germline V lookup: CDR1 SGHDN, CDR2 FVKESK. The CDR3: CASSPIERPYEQYF. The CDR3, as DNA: TGTGCCAGCAGCCCAATAGAGAGACCCTACGAGCAGTACTTC.

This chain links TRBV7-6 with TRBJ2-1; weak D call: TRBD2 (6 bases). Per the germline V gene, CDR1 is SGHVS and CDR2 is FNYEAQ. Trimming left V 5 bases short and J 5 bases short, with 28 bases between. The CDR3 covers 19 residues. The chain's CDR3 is CASSRYPGTGQSPNNEQFF. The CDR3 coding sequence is TGTGCCAGCAGCCGCTACCCTGGGACTGGGCAGTCCCCTAACAATGAGCAGTTCTTC.

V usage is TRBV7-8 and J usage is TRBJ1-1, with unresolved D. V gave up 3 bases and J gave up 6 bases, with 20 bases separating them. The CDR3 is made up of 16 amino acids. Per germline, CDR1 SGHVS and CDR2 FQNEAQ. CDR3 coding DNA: TGTGCCAGCAGCTTGGACCGGAAGGCGCATCTTCCTGAAGCTTTCTTT. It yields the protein CASSLDRKAHLPEAFF.

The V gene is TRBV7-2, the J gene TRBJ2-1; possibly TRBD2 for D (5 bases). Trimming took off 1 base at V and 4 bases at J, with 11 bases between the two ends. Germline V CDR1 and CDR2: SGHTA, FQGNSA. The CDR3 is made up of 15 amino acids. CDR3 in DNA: TGTGCCAGCAGCTTAGTGGTGGGAGTTTACAATGAGCAGTTCTTC. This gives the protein CASSLVVGVYNEQFF.

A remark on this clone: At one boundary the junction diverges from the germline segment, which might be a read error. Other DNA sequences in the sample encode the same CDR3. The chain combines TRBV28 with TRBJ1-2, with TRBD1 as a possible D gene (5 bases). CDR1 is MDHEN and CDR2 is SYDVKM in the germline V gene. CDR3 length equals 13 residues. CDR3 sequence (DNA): TGTGCCAGCAAGGTGGGGGATCTCTACGGCTATACCTTC. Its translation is CASKVGDLYGYTF.

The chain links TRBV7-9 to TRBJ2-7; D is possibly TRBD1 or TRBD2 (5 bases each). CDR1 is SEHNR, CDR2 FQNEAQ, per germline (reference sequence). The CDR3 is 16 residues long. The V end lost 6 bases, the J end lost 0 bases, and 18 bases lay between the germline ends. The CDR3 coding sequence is TGTGCCAGCAGTGGGGGAGCTAGCACTAACTCCTACGAGCAGTACTTC. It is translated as CASSGGASTNSYEQYF.

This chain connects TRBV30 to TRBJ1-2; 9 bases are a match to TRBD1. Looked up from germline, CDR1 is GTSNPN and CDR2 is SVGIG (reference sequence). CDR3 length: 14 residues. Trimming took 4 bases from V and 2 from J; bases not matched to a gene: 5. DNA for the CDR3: TGTGCCTGGAAGATGACAGGGGGAAACTATGGCTACACCTTC. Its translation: CAWKMTGGNYGYTF.

CDR3 in amino acids: CASIYPGGSGANVLTF. CDR3 nucleotide sequence: TGTGCCAGCATCTACCCTGGAGGCTCTGGGGCCAACGTCCTGACTTTC. V usage is TRBV7-9 and J usage is TRBJ2-6; a possible D gene is TRBD2 (5 bases). Germline lookup yields CDR1 SEHNR and CDR2 FQNEAQ (reference sequence). The CDR3 length is 16 residues. The V gene lost 7 bases and the J gene lost 0 bases, with 13 bases spanning the gap.

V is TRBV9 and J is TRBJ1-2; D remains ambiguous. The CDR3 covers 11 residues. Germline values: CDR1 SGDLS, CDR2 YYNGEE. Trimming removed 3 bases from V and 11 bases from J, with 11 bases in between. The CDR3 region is CASSAGLRYTF. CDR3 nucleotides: TGTGCCAGCAGCGCAGGACTGAGATACACCTTC.

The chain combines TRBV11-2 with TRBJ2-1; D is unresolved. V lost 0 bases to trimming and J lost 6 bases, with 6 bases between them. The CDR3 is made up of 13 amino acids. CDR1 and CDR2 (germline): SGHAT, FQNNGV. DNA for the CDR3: TGTGCCAGCAGCTTAGATCTTTCCAATGAGCAGTTCTTC. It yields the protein CASSLDLSNEQFF.

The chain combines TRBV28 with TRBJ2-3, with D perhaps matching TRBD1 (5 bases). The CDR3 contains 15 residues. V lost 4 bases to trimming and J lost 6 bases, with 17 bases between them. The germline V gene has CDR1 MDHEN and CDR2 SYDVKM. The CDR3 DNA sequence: TGTGCCAGCAGTTCGTCCATTAGGGGTGTGGATACGCAGTATTTT. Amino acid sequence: CASSSSIRGVDTQYF.

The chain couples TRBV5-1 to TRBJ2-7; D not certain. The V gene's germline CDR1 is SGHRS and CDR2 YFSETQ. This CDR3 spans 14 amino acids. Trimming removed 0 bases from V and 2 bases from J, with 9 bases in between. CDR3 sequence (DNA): TGCGCCAGCAGCTTGGATCCCGGACCCTACGAGCAGTACTTC. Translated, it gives CASSLDPGPYEQYF.

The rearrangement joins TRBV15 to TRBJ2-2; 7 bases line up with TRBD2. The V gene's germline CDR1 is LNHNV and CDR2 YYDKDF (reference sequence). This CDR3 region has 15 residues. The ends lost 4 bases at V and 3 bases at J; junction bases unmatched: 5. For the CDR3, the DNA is TGTGCCACCAGCACAACTAGCGACCACACCGGGGAGCTGTTTTTT. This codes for CATSTTSDHTGELFF.

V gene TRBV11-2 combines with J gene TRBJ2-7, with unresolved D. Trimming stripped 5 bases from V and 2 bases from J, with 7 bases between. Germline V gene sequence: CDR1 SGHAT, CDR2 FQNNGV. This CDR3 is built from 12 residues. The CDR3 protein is CASSPIAYEQYF. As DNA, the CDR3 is TGTGCCAGCAGCCCGATTGCCTACGAGCAGTACTTC.

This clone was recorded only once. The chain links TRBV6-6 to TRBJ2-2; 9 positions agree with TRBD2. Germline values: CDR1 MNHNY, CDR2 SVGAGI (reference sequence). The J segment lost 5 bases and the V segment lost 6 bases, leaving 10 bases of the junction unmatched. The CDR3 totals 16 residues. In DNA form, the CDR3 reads TGTGCCAGCAGCCGGCCCCTAGCGGGAATGACCGGGGAGCTGTTTTTT. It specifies CASSRPLAGMTGELFF.

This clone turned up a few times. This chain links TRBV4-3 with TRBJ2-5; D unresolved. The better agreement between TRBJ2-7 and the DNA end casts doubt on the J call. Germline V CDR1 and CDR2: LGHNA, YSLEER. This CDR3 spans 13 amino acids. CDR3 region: CASSHRRFYEQYF. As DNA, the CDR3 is TGCGCCAGCAGCCATCGGCGGTTCTACGAGCAGTACTTC.